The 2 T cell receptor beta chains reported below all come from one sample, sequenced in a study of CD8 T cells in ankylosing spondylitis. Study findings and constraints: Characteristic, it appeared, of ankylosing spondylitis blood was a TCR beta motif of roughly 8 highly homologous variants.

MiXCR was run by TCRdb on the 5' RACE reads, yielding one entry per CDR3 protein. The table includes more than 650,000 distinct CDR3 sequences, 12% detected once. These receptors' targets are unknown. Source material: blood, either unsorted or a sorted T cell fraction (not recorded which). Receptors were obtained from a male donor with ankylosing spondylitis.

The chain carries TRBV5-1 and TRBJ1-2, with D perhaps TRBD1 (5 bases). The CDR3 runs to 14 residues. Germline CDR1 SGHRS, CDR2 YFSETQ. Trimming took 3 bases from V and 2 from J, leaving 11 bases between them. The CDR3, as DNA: TGCGCCAGCAGCTGGGACCCTGCGAACTATGGCTACACCTTC. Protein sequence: CASSWDPANYGYTF. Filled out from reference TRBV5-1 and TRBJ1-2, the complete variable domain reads KAGVTQTPRYLIKTRGQQVTLSCSPISGHRSVSWYQQTPGQGLQFLFEYFSETQRNKGNFPGRFSGRQFSNSRSEMNVSTLELGDSALYLCASSWDPANYGYTFGSGTRLTVV.

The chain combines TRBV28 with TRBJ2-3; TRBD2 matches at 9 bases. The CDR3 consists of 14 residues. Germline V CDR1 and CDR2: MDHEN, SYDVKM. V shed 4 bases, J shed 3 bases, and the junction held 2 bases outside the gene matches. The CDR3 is CASSWREGTDTQYF. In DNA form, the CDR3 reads TGTGCCAGCAGTTGGCGGGAGGGGACAGATACGCAGTATTTT.